This TCR beta chain was documented in a study of early T cells in non-severe SARS-CoV-2 infection. Background on the study: Bulk RNA taken from unsorted whole blood was sequenced, leaving chains unpaired.

This clonotype has more than one count but fewer than ten. TCRdb re-called the 5' RACE reads through MiXCR, storing one row per CDR3 protein. The profile shows 100,000 to 130,000 distinct CDR3 sequences, approximately 10% of them singletons. Sequencing was done on a sample of whole blood. This TCR came from an adult who was a healthcare worker with PCR-confirmed SARS-CoV-2 infection or an uninfected control (not recorded which).

The CDR3 bases are TGCGCCAGCAGCCCATGGTATGGGACAGGACTTCAGCCCCAGCATTTT. Protein sequence: CASSPWYGTGLQPQHF. The rearrangement joins TRBV4-1 to TRBJ1-5; 8 bases line up with TRBD1. The length of the CDR3 is 16 residues. Per the germline V gene, CDR1 is MGHRA and CDR2 is YSYEKL. V was pared by 4 bases and J by 6 bases, with 11 bases of the junction left unmatched.